These 15 T cell receptor beta chains were all obtained from the same sample, sequenced in a study of preoperative IRX-2 immunotherapy in early breast cancer (dated 2019 in TCRdb). The receptor library was made with the immunoSEQ multiplex PCR assay. Not all clones reach the TCRdb copy of this immuneACCESS table, which keeps in-frame sequences only. Checked studies attribute under half of the gap to unresolved V genes and leave the rest unexplained. For this sample there are about 43,000 clones; approximately 94% appear just once. Over 1.5% of the sample is in the top ten clones. The sample's treatment or condition, from its label and the paper: preoperative locoregional IRX-2 cytokine immunotherapy. The source was tumor tissue, collected after IRX-2 immunotherapy. The origin of the receptors is a human donor with breast cancer.

The chain links TRBV6-5 to TRBJ2-7, with D maybe TRBD1 (6 bases). V lost 5 bases and J lost 1, with 6 bases in between. CDR1 and CDR2 (germline): MNHEY, SVGAGI. The CDR3 spans 12 residues. The CDR3 loop is CASSGQSYEQYF. DNA for the CDR3: TGTGCCAGCAGTGGACAGTCCTACGAGCAGTACTTC.

The gene calls are TRBV28 and TRBJ2-7; a possible D gene is TRBD2 (6 bases). V was clipped by 2 bases and J by 6 bases, with 14 bases between them. The CDR3 is 14 amino acids. Per germline, CDR1 MDHEN and CDR2 SYDVKM. The CDR3: CASSLAGLRPEQYF. The CDR3, as DNA: TGTGCCAGCAGTTTAGCGGGACTCCGCCCCGAGCAGTACTTC.

The rearrangement joins TRBV4-1 to TRBJ1-1, with a possible D match to TRBD1 (6 bases). The CDR3 runs to 14 residues. In germline, CDR1 is MGHRA, CDR2 YSYEKL. V lost 1 base and J lost 5, with 11 bases in between. For the CDR3, the DNA is TGCGCCAGCAGCCAAGTAAAGGGGGGGACTGAAGCTTTCTTT. Protein: CASSQVKGGTEAFF.

This sequence joins TRBV18 and TRBJ1-1; no clear D gene. In germline, CDR1 is KGHSH, CDR2 LQKENI. Trimming took off 1 base at V and 0 bases at J, with 18 bases between the two ends. The CDR3 covers 18 residues. This CDR3 reads CASSPRILADIMNTEAFF. The CDR3 DNA reads as TGTGCCAGCTCACCACGCATCTTGGCAGATATAATGAACACTGAAGCTTTCTTT. Variable domain in full (rest from reference TRBV18 and TRBJ1-1): NAGVMQNPRHLVRRRGQEARLRCSPMKGHSHVYWYRQLPEEGLKFMVYLQKENIIDESGMPKERFSAEFPKEGPSILRIQQVVRGDSAAYFCASSPRILADIMNTEAFFGQGTRLTVV.

The chain recombines TRBV4-3 with TRBJ1-2; D unresolved. V was cut by 0 bases and J by 3 bases, with 8 bases left in between. Looked up from germline, CDR1 is LGHNA and CDR2 is YSLEER. The CDR3 covers 14 residues. The CDR3 nucleotides are TGCGCCAGCAGCCAAGAGGTCTCCCACTATGGCTACACCTTC. It translates to CASSQEVSHYGYTF.

The chain couples TRBV7-2 to TRBJ2-3; TRBD2 aligns across 9 bases. Germline assignment: CDR1 SGHTA and CDR2 FQGNSA. The CDR3 runs 19 residues. V lost 7 bases to trimming and J lost 1 base; unmatched junction nucleotides: 18. The CDR3 nucleotides read TGTGCCAGCATCACCACAGTCGGGGACCAGCGGGAGGGCACAGATACGCAGTATTTT. Translated, it gives CASITTVGDQREGTDTQYF.

The chain carries TRBV6-1 and TRBJ2-1, with D perhaps TRBD1 (5 bases). V lost 4 bases and J lost 2, with 9 bases in between. The V gene's germline CDR1 is MNHNS and CDR2 SASEGT. The CDR3 runs to 14 residues. CDR3 residues: CASSGGGAYNEQFF. The CDR3 DNA is TGTGCCAGCAGTGGGGGCGGCGCCTACAATGAGCAGTTCTTC.

The chain carries TRBV29-1 and TRBJ1-2, with TRBD1 matching over 8 bases. The CDR3 is 11 residues long. The germline V gene has CDR1 SQVTM and CDR2 ANQGSEA. With V trimmed by 7 bases and J by 12 bases, 10 bases remained unmatched. The CDR3 region is CSAGGLQGDTF. CDR3 nucleotide sequence: TGCAGCGCTGGAGGGCTACAGGGGGACACCTTC.

The chain carries TRBV28 and TRBJ2-7; 7 bases map to TRBD1. After removal of 10 bases from V and 7 bases from J, the junction contained 16 bases not matched to a gene. This CDR3 is built from 14 residues. CDR1 and CDR2 from the germline V gene are MDHEN and SYDVKM. The DNA of the CDR3 is TGTGCCACCCGCCCCGGACAGGATTTCTCTGAGCAGTACTTC. It encodes CATRPGQDFSEQYF. The whole variable domain, filled in from reference TRBV28 and TRBJ2-7, reads DVKVTQSSRYLVKRTGEKVFLECVQDMDHENMFWYRQDPGLGLRLIYFSYDVKMKEKGDIPEGYSVSREKKERFSLILESASTNQTSMYLCATRPGQDFSEQYFGPGTRLTVT.

The chain employs TRBV2 and TRBJ2-1; D gene uncertain. The CDR3 contains 14 residues. The V end lost 2 bases, the J end lost 4 bases, and 9 bases lay between the germline ends. The germline CDR1 and CDR2 sequences are SNHLY and FYNNEI. The CDR3 DNA follows: TGTGCCAGCAGTGAAATTCGCCAGTACAATGAGCAGTTCTTC. Protein product: CASSEIRQYNEQFF.

This chain connects TRBV6-5 to TRBJ1-1, with TRBD1 matching over 7 bases. The CDR3 has 13 amino acids. Losses at the gene ends were 2 bases for V and 3 bases for J; bases not matched to a gene: 0. Germline values: CDR1 MNHEY, CDR2 SVGAGI. The CDR3 nucleotides read TGTGCCAGCAGTTACGGACAGGACACTGAAGCTTTCTTT. Its translation is CASSYGQDTEAFF.

This chain uses TRBV5-8 with TRBJ2-2; no clear D. V was trimmed by 2 bases and J by 8 bases, leaving 7 bases between them. The CDR3 contains 12 residues. CDR1 is SGHTS, CDR2 YDEGEE, per germline. The CDR3 DNA reads TGTGCCAGCAGCTTTACGTCTGGGGAGCTGTTTTTT. This codes for CASSFTSGELFF.

V gene TRBV4-2 combines with J gene TRBJ1-5; perhaps TRBD1 as D (6 bases). CDR1 LGHNA and CDR2 YNFKEQ come from the germline V gene. The CDR3 covers 18 residues. V lost 0 bases and J lost 5, with 20 bases in between. The CDR3: CASSQDPRGPFGHQPQHF. CDR3 coding DNA: TGTGCCAGCAGCCAAGATCCCAGGGGCCCCTTCGGACATCAGCCCCAGCATTTT.

The V and J genes are TRBV7-9 and TRBJ2-5, with no clear D. The CDR3 sequence is 13 residues long. Trimming took off 4 bases at V and 4 bases at J, with 10 bases between the two ends. Germline V gene lookup returns CDR1 SEHNR and CDR2 FQNEAQ (reference sequence). This CDR3 is CASSWAERETQYF. CDR3 DNA: TGTGCCAGCAGCTGGGCGGAGCGAGAGACCCAGTACTTC. Variable domain in full (rest from reference TRBV7-9 and TRBJ2-5): DTGVSQNPRHKITKRGQNVTFRCDPISEHNRLYWYRQTLGQGPEFLTYFQNEAQLEKSRLLSDRFSAERPKGSFSTLEIQRTEQGDSAMYLCASSWAERETQYFGPGTRLLVL.

The chain is built from TRBV20-1 and TRBJ2-1; unclear D gene. Germline CDR1 reads DFQATT; CDR2 reads SNEGSKA (reference sequence). Trimming removed 5 bases from V and 5 bases from J, with 7 bases in between. This CDR3 has 11 residues. CDR3 sequence: CSAGVNNEQFF. The DNA for the CDR3 is TGCAGTGCTGGGGTAAACAATGAGCAGTTCTTC.